This T cell receptor (beta chain) was obtained from a study of blood T cells in healthy people across ages. General study results and limits: The CMV status of each donor remained undetermined, and this could have confounded shifts in expanded clonotypes.

Germline V gene sequence: CDR1 SGHRS, CDR2 YFSETQ. The CDR3 length is 15 residues. Trimming pared 7 bases from V and 5 bases from J, leaving 18 bases between. A note on this clonotype: Its antigen is not identified.

Alongside a J-beta primer mix, a sample-barcoded 5' primer served in a second PCR lasting about 7 to 11 cycles. Each cDNA molecule was tagged by a template-switch adaptor that had 12 random nucleotides. Every sample produced at least 2.5 million CDR3-containing paired-end reads. One entry per CDR3 protein, called by TCRdb with MiXCR from the 5' RACE reads. The table records 600,000 to 1,000,000 distinct CDR3 sequences, over 45% of them present only once. The rearrangement links TRBV5-1 to TRBJ1-4; tentative D call: TRBD1 (6 bases). The TCR sequence derives from a man younger than 40 in good health. The sample comprised blood. In nucleotides, the CDR3 is TGCGCCAGCGCATTCCGGGGGCAGGTCAATGAAAAACTGTTTTTT. Translation: CASAFRGQVNEKLFF.